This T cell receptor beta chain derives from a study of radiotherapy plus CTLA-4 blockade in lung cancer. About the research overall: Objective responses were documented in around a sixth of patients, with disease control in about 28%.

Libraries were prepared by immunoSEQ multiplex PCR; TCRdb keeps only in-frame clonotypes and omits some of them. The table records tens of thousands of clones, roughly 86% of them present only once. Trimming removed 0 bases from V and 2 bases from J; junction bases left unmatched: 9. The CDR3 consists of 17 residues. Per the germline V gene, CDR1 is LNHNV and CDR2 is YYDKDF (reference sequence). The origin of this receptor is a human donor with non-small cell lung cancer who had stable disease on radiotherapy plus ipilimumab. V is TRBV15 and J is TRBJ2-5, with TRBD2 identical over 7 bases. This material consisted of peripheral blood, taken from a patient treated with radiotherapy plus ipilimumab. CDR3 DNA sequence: TGTGCCACCAGCAGAGATGCGGGGAGGGGCGGTCAAGAGACCCAGTACTTC. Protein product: CATSRDAGRGGQETQYF.